The 16 T cell receptor beta chains below come from one sample, sequenced in a study of human T cells and chemical hapten exposure. Time point meaning: patch test 2, 6 weeks after DPC sensitization. This sample's treatment: therapeutic diphenylcyclopropenone sensitization with weekly scalp DPC. Using its own MiXCR run on the RACE reads, TCRdb lists one record per CDR3 protein. The sample lists approximately 28,000 distinct CDR3 sequences; approximately 9% were seen once. The sample was whole blood, taken in connection with sensitization to the hapten diphenylcyclopropenone (DPC). The receptors come from a man under 40 with alopecia areata. Some clones in this sample may be carry-over from other donors' samples.

This clonotype came up many times. V gene TRBV15 combines with J gene TRBJ1-4, with TRBD1 matching 7 bases. The CDR3 totals 17 residues. The V segment lost 1 base and the J segment 2 bases; nucleotides outside the gene matches: 7. Germline loops: CDR1 LNHNV, CDR2 YYDKDF (reference sequence). CDR3 in amino acids: CATSRAGRGMTNEKLFF. The CDR3, as DNA: TGTGCCACCAGCAGAGCGGGCAGGGGGATGACTAATGAAAAACTGTTTTTT.

In its sample, this clonotype was seen many times. The chain recombines TRBV6-6 with TRBJ2-3; 7 nucleotides align to TRBD2. This CDR3 is 16 amino acids long. The germline V gene encodes CDR1 MNHNY and CDR2 SVGAGI (reference sequence). Trimming at V came to 7 bases and at J to 0 bases, leaving 10 bases not matched to a gene. This CDR3 reads CASNRPSGPSTDTQYF. The CDR3 DNA reads as TGTGCCAGCAACCGACCTAGCGGTCCTAGCACAGATACGCAGTATTTT.

The chain is built from TRBV7-8 and TRBJ2-5; no reliable D call. V shed 1 base and J shed 1 base, with 10 bases lying between them. The CDR3 covers 15 residues. Germline values: CDR1 SGHVS, CDR2 FQNEAQ. The CDR3 reads CASSLDRKPQETQYF. The CDR3 DNA reads TGTGCCAGCAGCTTAGACCGAAAACCCCAAGAGACCCAGTACTTC.

This clonotype has at least ten counts. The chain links TRBV6-5 to TRBJ2-1, with 10 positions matching TRBD2. CDR3 length: 17 amino acids. Germline-derived CDR1 and CDR2 are MNHEY and SVGAGI. V lost 1 base and J lost 2; bases outside the gene matches: 5. In DNA form, the CDR3 reads TGTGCCAGCAGTTACTTGCTAGCGGGGGACCCCTACAATGAGCAGTTCTTC. This encodes CASSYLLAGDPYNEQFF.

This clonotype was observed at least ten times. The V and J genes are TRBV4-1 and TRBJ1-5, with D unclear. V was pared by 0 bases and J by 9 bases, with 15 bases between. CDR3 length: 15 residues. Germline CDR1 reads MGHRA; CDR2 reads YSYEKL. CDR3 sequence: CASSQEWSGGRPQHF. CDR3 DNA: TGCGCCAGCAGCCAAGAATGGTCAGGCGGACGGCCCCAGCATTTT.

The rearrangement links TRBV11-2 to TRBJ1-1; possible D gene TRBD1, 5 bases. The CDR3 loop spans 15 amino acids. With 0 bases removed from V and 1 base from J, the gap between germline ends came to 9 bases. Germline V lookup: CDR1 SGHAT, CDR2 FQNNGV. The CDR3 reads CASSLDPGRNTEAFF. CDR3 in DNA: TGTGCCAGCAGCTTAGATCCAGGGAGGAACACTGAAGCTTTCTTT. Drawing the rest from reference TRBV11-2 and TRBJ1-1, the complete variable domain is EAGVAQSPRYKIIEKRQSVAFWCNPISGHATLYWYQQILGQGPKLLIQFQNNGVVDDSQLPKDRFSAERLKGVDSTLKIQPAKLEDSAVYLCASSLDPGRNTEAFFGQGTRLTVV.

The rearrangement uses TRBV29-1 and TRBJ1-2; D call uncertain. Trimming cost V 5 bases and J 0 bases, with 10 bases left between them. CDR1 SQVTM and CDR2 ANQGSEA come from the germline V gene. The CDR3 consists of 13 residues. CDR3 residues: CSVSPLANYGYTF. CDR3 sequence (DNA): TGCAGCGTTTCGCCTCTGGCTAACTATGGCTACACCTTC. The full variable domain, completed using reference TRBV29-1 and TRBJ1-2, is SAVISQKPSRDICQRGTSLTIQCQVDSQVTMMFWYRQQPGQSLTLIATANQGSEATYESGFVIDKFPISRPNLTFSTLTVSNMSPEDSSIYLCSVSPLANYGYTFGSGTRLTVV.

J is TRBJ1-2 and V is TRBV29-1; the D is unclear. CDR3 length: 15 residues. Germline loops: CDR1 SQVTM, CDR2 ANQGSEA. Deletions cut 1 base from V and 0 bases from J, with 12 bases between. This CDR3 is CSVEGQRGSNYGYTF. The CDR3, as DNA: TGCAGCGTTGAAGGGCAGCGGGGTTCTAACTATGGCTACACCTTC.

This clonotype turned up a few times. This sequence joins TRBV6-5 and TRBJ1-1, with D uncertain. The CDR3 contains 13 residues. Trimming pared 6 bases from V and 0 bases from J, leaving 8 bases between. CDR1 is MNHEY, CDR2 SVGAGI, per germline. The CDR3 DNA is TGTGCCAGCAGAATAGGGCTGAACACTGAAGCTTTCTTT. It specifies CASRIGLNTEAFF.

This clonotype was found a few times. The chain has TRBV7-3 and TRBJ1-6; D is possibly TRBD1 (5 bases). CDR1 SGHTA and CDR2 FQGTGA come from the germline V gene. The CDR3 length is 15 residues. The ends were cut back, 5 bases at V and 7 bases at J, with 15 bases in the middle. As DNA, the CDR3 is TGTGCCAGCAGCGCGGTACCCGACAGCAATTCACCCCTCCACTTT. Its protein product is CASSAVPDSNSPLHF. Complete variable domain (other parts from reference TRBV7-3 and TRBJ1-6): GAGVSQTPSNKVTEKGKYVELRCDPISGHTALYWYRQSLGQGPEFLIYFQGTGAADDSGLPNDRFFAVRPEGSVSTLKIQRTERGDSAVYLCASSAVPDSNSPLHFGNGTRLTVT.

This clonotype was observed at least ten times. The V call is TRBV6-2 or TRBV6-3, the J call TRBJ1-2; D remains unclear. Germline loops: CDR1 MNHEY, CDR2 SVGEGT. CDR3 length equals 12 residues. V lost 4 bases and J 2 bases, leaving 5 bases between the germline ends. Written as DNA, the CDR3 is TGTGCCAGCAGTTTGGGAAACTATGGCTACACCTTC. Protein: CASSLGNYGYTF.

The table lists this clonotype with a few counts. Relative to the germline gene, one junction end is altered; a read error may explain this. J is TRBJ2-2 and V is TRBV6-2 or TRBV6-3; D is uncertain. There are 11 residues in the CDR3. In germline, CDR1 is MNHEY, CDR2 SVGEGT. DNA of the CDR3: TGTGCCAGCAGTAACTCCGGGGAGCTGTTTTTT. Translated: CASSNSGELFF.

This clonotype was counted ten times or more. The chain links TRBV4-1 to TRBJ2-3; either TRBD1 or TRBD2 may supply D (5 bases each). The CDR3 length is 15 residues. Germline loops: CDR1 MGHRA, CDR2 YSYEKL. Trimming pared 4 bases from V and 1 base from J, leaving 12 bases between. The CDR3 region is CASSPGTIGTDTQYF. CDR3 in DNA: TGCGCCAGCAGCCCCGGGACGATCGGCACAGATACGCAGTATTTT.

This clonotype was seen more than once but under ten times. V gene TRBV4-3 combines with J gene TRBJ1-5, with unresolved D. The CDR3 runs 15 residues. V lost 3 bases and J lost 3, with 12 bases in between. Germline-derived CDR1 and CDR2 are LGHNA and YSLEER. The chain's CDR3 is CASSQDLIPNQPQHF. For the CDR3, the DNA is TGCGCCAGCAGCCAGGATCTAATACCCAATCAGCCCCAGCATTTT.

This chain links TRBV7-9 with TRBJ2-5, with 10 nucleotides matching TRBD1. Germline V CDR1 and CDR2: SEHNR, FQNEAQ (reference sequence). The V and J ends lost 6 bases and 1 base, in that order; junction bases with no gene match: 8. This CDR3 is 16 amino acids long. The CDR3 nucleotides are TGTGCCAGCAGTCTCCCGGGACAGGGGCCCCAAGAGACCCAGTACTTC. Its translation is CASSLPGQGPQETQYF. The variable domain in full, with the rest retrieved from reference TRBV7-9 and TRBJ2-5, is DTGVSQNPRHKITKRGQNVTFRCDPISEHNRLYWYRQTLGQGPEFLTYFQNEAQLEKSRLLSDRFSAERPKGSFSTLEIQRTEQGDSAMYLCASSLPGQGPQETQYFGPGTRLLVL.

This clonotype was seen only a few times. V is TRBV4-3 and J is TRBJ2-1; D gene uncertain. The CDR3 sequence is 11 residues long. From germline, CDR1 is LGHNA and CDR2 YSLEER. Between the trimmed V and J ends, which lost 1 base and 9 bases, there was a span of 4 bases. CDR3 protein: CASSQGVEQFF. The DNA of the CDR3 is TGCGCCAGCAGCCAAGGAGTTGAGCAGTTCTTC.